This TCR beta chain was identified in a study of cytomegalovirus exposure and HLA in healthy donors. Points on this clone: Antigen: not known.

Whole-study results and caveats: Many donors shared some public TCRs, even though most TCR sequences were rare.

TCRdb's table, derived via immunoSEQ multiplex PCR, lists solely in-frame clones and lacks some. The sample holds over 150,000 clones; around 85% are singletons and the top ten take roughly 6%. The specimen sequenced was PBMCs. This sequence originates from a woman between 25 and 40 years old in good health and CMV-seronegative.

CDR3 nucleotides: TGCAGCGTTCACGCCGGGGCGGGACAGGGGTACAAAGATACGCAGTATTTT. Translating gives CSVHAGAGQGYKDTQYF. This chain joins TRBV29-1 and TRBJ2-3; TRBD1 agrees at 10 bases. Germline V gene sequence: CDR1 SQVTM, CDR2 ANQGSEA. J gave up 5 bases and V 5 bases, and 16 bases lay outside the gene matches. The length of the CDR3 is 17 residues.